The clone carrying this T cell receptor (beta chain) was counted once. Antigen: not known. Clones were sequenced by immunoSEQ multiplex PCR, and TCRdb holds only the in-frame ones, with some missing. The sample holds about 180,000 clones, about 90% seen once. This sample was included in a study of T cell responses to AZD1222 COVID-19 vaccine. Overall study results and limits: Increased Spike-specific TCR breadth and depth were observed after two AZD1222 doses. Scientists sampled the repertoires only once the peak T cell response had passed.

The CDR3 has 13 amino acids. Trimming took off 5 bases at V and 12 bases at J, with 18 bases between the two ends. CDR1 SGHTA and CDR2 FQGNSA come from the germline V gene. This sample comprised peripheral blood, obtained on day 0 of AZD1222 vaccination. The genes are TRBV7-2 and TRBJ2-3, with D possibly being TRBD1 (6 bases). This receptor was obtained from an adult in good health. CDR3 sequence: CASSPKAPGQQYF. The CDR3 DNA is TGTGCCAGCAGCCCAAAGGCACCGGGACAACAGTATTTT.